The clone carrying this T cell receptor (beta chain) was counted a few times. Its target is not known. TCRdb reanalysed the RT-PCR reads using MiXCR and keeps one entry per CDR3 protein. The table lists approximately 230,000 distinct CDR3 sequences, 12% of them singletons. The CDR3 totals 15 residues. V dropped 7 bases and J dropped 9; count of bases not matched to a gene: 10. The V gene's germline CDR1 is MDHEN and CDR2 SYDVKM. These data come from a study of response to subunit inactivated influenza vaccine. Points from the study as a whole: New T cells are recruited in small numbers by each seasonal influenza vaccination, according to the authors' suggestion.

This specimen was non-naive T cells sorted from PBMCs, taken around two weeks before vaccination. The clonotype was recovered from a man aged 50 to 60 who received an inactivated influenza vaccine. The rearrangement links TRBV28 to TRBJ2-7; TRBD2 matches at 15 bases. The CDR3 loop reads CASTSGGLAGGRQYF. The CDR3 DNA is TGTGCCAGCACTTCCGGCGGACTAGCGGGAGGGCGGCAGTACTTC.